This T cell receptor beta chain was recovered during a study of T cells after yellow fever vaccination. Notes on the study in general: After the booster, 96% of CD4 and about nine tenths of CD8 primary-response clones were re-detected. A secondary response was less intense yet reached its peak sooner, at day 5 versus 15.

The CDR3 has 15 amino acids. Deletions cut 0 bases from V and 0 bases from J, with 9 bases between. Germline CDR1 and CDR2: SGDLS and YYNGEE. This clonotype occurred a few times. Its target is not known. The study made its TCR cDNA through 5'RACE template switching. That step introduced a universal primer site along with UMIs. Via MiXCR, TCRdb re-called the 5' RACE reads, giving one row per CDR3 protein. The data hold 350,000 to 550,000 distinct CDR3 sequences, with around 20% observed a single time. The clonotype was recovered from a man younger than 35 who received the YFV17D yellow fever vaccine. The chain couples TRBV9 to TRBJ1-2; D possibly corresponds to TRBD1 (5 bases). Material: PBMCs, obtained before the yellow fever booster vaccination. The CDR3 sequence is CASSVGTFTNYGYTF. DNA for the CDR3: TGTGCCAGCAGCGTAGGGACATTTACTAACTATGGCTACACCTTC.